The 21 T cell receptor beta chains in this list originate from one sample, sequenced in a study of blood T cell repertoires in COVID-19. Produced via immunoSEQ multiplex PCR; TCRdb's table is partial and in-frame only. The sample lists hundreds of thousands of clones, more than 70% occurring once. Sequenced: PBMCs or T cells enriched from blood (not recorded which). These receptors all stem from a woman between 50 and 59 years old who had recovered from COVID-19.

The rearrangement joins TRBV18 to TRBJ2-2, with D maybe TRBD1 (5 bases). Deletions cut 3 bases from V and 3 bases from J, with 11 bases between. CDR1 is KGHSH and CDR2 is LQKENI in the germline V gene. The CDR3 spans 15 residues. The CDR3 DNA reads as TGTGCCAGCTCACCGCAGGGTATTCACACCGGGGAGCTGTTTTTT. This encodes CASSPQGIHTGELFF.

V usage is TRBV30 and J usage is TRBJ2-2, with 7 bases matching TRBD2. There are 16 residues in the CDR3. V shed 0 bases, J shed 2 bases, and the junction held 6 bases outside the gene matches. In germline, CDR1 is GTSNPN, CDR2 SVGIG (reference sequence). The CDR3 protein is CAWSVGLAVNTGELFF. For the CDR3, the DNA is TGTGCCTGGAGTGTAGGCCTAGCGGTCAACACCGGGGAGCTGTTTTTT.

The chain employs TRBV7-3 and TRBJ2-2; 12 bases agree with TRBD1. Germline CDR1 SGHTA, CDR2 FQGTGA. This CDR3 has 14 residues. V lost 6 bases, J lost 7 bases, and 3 bases stayed unmatched. The CDR3 loop reads CASRGQGAVGELFF. CDR3 DNA: TGTGCCAGCAGGGGACAGGGGGCCGTCGGGGAGCTGTTTTTT.

The V and J genes are TRBV4-3 and TRBJ1-2, with TRBD1 identical over 9 bases. The V segment lost 4 bases and the J segment 7 bases; nucleotides outside the gene matches: 13. The germline V gene encodes CDR1 LGHNA and CDR2 YSLEER. This CDR3 has 16 residues. The DNA for the CDR3 is TGCGCCAGCAGCCTCCCCGGGACAGGGAGCCTCGGTGGCTACACCTTC. It translates to CASSLPGTGSLGGYTF.

The V call is TRBV10-1, the J call TRBJ2-5, with 10 bases aligning to TRBD2. Losses at the gene ends were 2 bases for V and 7 bases for J; bases not matched to a gene: 7. Germline CDR1 is WNHNN and CDR2 is SYGVQD (reference sequence). This CDR3 has 15 residues. The CDR3 loop is CASSEVSGGSRTQYF. DNA of the CDR3: TGCGCCAGCAGTGAGGTTAGCGGGGGGAGCAGGACCCAGTACTTC.

The chain has TRBV18 and TRBJ1-1; D unclear. Germline lookup yields CDR1 KGHSH and CDR2 LQKENI. Between the trimmed V and J ends, which lost 3 bases and 8 bases, there was a span of 16 bases. The CDR3 spans 14 residues. The CDR3 protein is CASSPSGPPHEAFF. Here the CDR3 DNA reads TGTGCCAGCTCACCCTCTGGGCCGCCCCACGAAGCTTTCTTT.

This clone has just one count. The chain couples TRBV27 to TRBJ1-5, with D unclear. V shed 5 bases and J shed 0 bases, with 14 bases lying between them. Germline-derived CDR1 and CDR2 are MNHEY and SMNVEV (reference sequence). The CDR3 has 16 amino acids. This CDR3 reads CASSRLYASSNQPQHF. CDR3 in DNA: TGTGCCAGCAGTCGACTTTACGCAAGTAGCAATCAGCCCCAGCATTTT.

V and J are TRBV3-1 (or the pseudogene TRBV3-2) and TRBJ2-7, with 10 bases identical to TRBD1. The CDR3 runs to 15 residues. Germline assignment: CDR1 LGHDT and CDR2 YNNKEL (reference sequence). With V trimmed by 1 base and J by 1 base, 1 base remained unmatched. Written as DNA, the CDR3 is TGTGCCAGCAGCCAAGGGGGACAGGGGTCCTACGAGCAGTACTTC. Its protein is CASSQGGQGSYEQYF.

The CDR3 sequence is CASSEGGSYNEQFF. The CDR3 bases are TGTGCCAGTAGTGAAGGGGGCTCCTACAATGAGCAGTTCTTC. The rearrangement joins TRBV19 to TRBJ2-1, with D tentatively TRBD1 (6 bases). Germline values: CDR1 LNHDA, CDR2 SQIVND (reference sequence). Between the trimmed V and J ends, which lost 5 bases and 0 bases, there was a span of 8 bases. The CDR3 runs to 14 residues.

V gene TRBV30 combines with J gene TRBJ2-3; D is undetermined. The V end lost 4 bases, the J end lost 2 bases, and 7 bases lay between the germline ends. Germline loops: CDR1 GTSNPN, CDR2 SVGIG (reference sequence). The CDR3 has 12 residues. The CDR3 sequence is CAWTGSTDTQYF. Here the CDR3 DNA reads TGTGCCTGGACAGGATCCACAGATACGCAGTATTTT.

This clone appeared a few times. This chain uses TRBV28 with TRBJ1-6; 7 nucleotides align to TRBD1. This CDR3 comprises 15 residues. Germline V CDR1 and CDR2: MDHEN, SYDVKM. V shed 6 bases, J shed 9 bases, and the junction held 11 bases outside the gene matches. This CDR3 is CASSPGVDRASPLHF. The CDR3 coding sequence is TGTGCCAGCAGCCCCGGGGTCGACAGGGCTTCACCCCTCCACTTT.

The chain combines TRBV6-5 with TRBJ2-7, with TRBD1 matching over 8 bases. The germline V gene encodes CDR1 MNHEY and CDR2 SVGAGI. V was pared by 5 bases and J by 2 bases, with 5 bases of the junction left unmatched. The CDR3 sequence is 14 residues long. Here the CDR3 DNA reads TGTGCCAGCAGTCGGACAGGGACACCCTACGAGCAGTACTTC. Its protein is CASSRTGTPYEQYF.

The chain recombines TRBV7-9 with TRBJ1-3; a possible D gene is TRBD1 (6 bases). The CDR3 is 15 residues long. Germline CDR1 reads SEHNR; CDR2 reads FQNEAQ (reference sequence). The V end was cut by 1 base, the J end by 4 bases, with 11 bases between. Here the CDR3 DNA reads TGTGCCAGCAGCTTAGAATCAGGGGCCGGAAACACCATATATTTT. This gives the protein CASSLESGAGNTIYF.

The chain employs TRBV7-9 and TRBJ2-7; the match to TRBD2 covers 7 bases. The germline V gene encodes CDR1 SEHNR and CDR2 FQNEAQ (reference sequence). The CDR3 covers 15 residues. The trim removed 8 bases at V and 1 base at J, leaving 11 bases unmatched. The CDR3 coding sequence is TGTGCCAGCTCCCGAATGGCGGGGGTTTCCTACGAGCAGTACTTC. It codes for CASSRMAGVSYEQYF.

Here the CDR3 DNA reads TGTGCCAGCAGCTTCAGGGGGCAAGAGACCCAGTACTTC. This encodes CASSFRGQETQYF. The J gene is TRBJ2-5, the V gene TRBV12-3 or TRBV12-4; 7 nucleotides agree with TRBD1. J was trimmed by 2 bases and V by 6 bases; bases with no gene match: 3. The CDR3 sequence is 13 residues long.

The rearrangement uses TRBV5-6 and TRBJ1-1; D gene uncertain. With 4 bases removed from V and 7 bases from J, the gap between germline ends came to 20 bases. Germline assignment: CDR1 SGHDT and CDR2 YYEEEE. The CDR3 length is 15 residues. The DNA of the CDR3 is TGTGCCAGCAGCGAATACGGGAGGTCGGGGTTTGAAGCTTTCTTT. It specifies CASSEYGRSGFEAFF. Combining the CDR3 with reference TRBV5-6 and TRBJ1-1 gives the whole variable domain DAGVTQSPTHLIKTRGQQVTLRCSPKSGHDTVSWYQQALGQGPQFIFQYYEEEERQRGNFPDRFSGHQFPNYSSELNVNALLLGDSALYLCASSEYGRSGFEAFFGQGTRLTVV.

Here the CDR3 reads CASSFPGLAVNEQFF. The CDR3 nucleotides are TGTGCCAGCAGTTTCCCCGGACTAGCCGTGAATGAGCAGTTCTTC. V usage is TRBV28 and J usage is TRBJ2-1; 8 nucleotides line up with TRBD2. There are 15 residues in the CDR3. Germline CDR1 and CDR2: MDHEN and SYDVKM. After removal of 3 bases from V and 7 bases from J, the junction contained 8 bases not matched to a gene. The full variable domain, its missing parts supplied by reference TRBV28 and TRBJ2-1, is DVKVTQSSRYLVKRTGEKVFLECVQDMDHENMFWYRQDPGLGLRLIYFSYDVKMKEKGDIPEGYSVSREKKERFSLILESASTNQTSMYLCASSFPGLAVNEQFFGPGTRLTVL.

In DNA form, the CDR3 reads TGTGCCAGCAGCTGGGACAACCATAATTCACCCCTCCACTTT. This codes for CASSWDNHNSPLHF. This chain joins TRBV7-2 and TRBJ1-6; D may be TRBD1 (6 bases). This CDR3 comprises 14 residues. Trimming shortened V by 4 bases and J by 5 bases, and 9 bases separated the two germline ends. The V gene's germline CDR1 is SGHTA and CDR2 FQGNSA.

The genes are TRBV7-8 and TRBJ2-7, with TRBD1 as a possible D gene (5 bases). Deletions cut 1 base from V and 4 bases from J, with 8 bases between. CDR3 size: 13 residues. CDR1 and CDR2 (germline): SGHVS, FQNEAQ. CDR3 nucleotide sequence: TGTGCCAGCAGCTTAGGGACAAGATACGAGCAGTACTTC. As protein: CASSLGTRYEQYF. Variable domain in full (rest from reference TRBV7-8 and TRBJ2-7): GAGVSQSPRYKVAKRGQDVALRCDPISGHVSLFWYQQALGQGPEFLTYFQNEAQLDKSGLPSDRFFAERPEGSVSTLKIQRTQQEDSAVYLCASSLGTRYEQYFGPGTRLTVT.

This chain connects TRBV5-1 to TRBJ2-1; D remains ambiguous. The CDR3 runs 14 residues. Trimming stripped 0 bases from V and 5 bases from J, with 9 bases between. Germline lookup yields CDR1 SGHRS and CDR2 YFSETQ. CDR3 DNA sequence: TGCGCCAGCAGCTTGGGGGCCACAAACAATGAGCAGTTCTTC. Amino acid sequence: CASSLGATNNEQFF.

This chain uses TRBV6-6 with TRBJ2-7, with 8 positions matching TRBD2. CDR1 and CDR2 (germline): MNHNY, SVGAGI (reference sequence). CDR3 length equals 16 residues. J was trimmed by 4 bases and V by 6 bases; bases with no gene match: 14. The CDR3, as DNA: TGTGCCAGCAGCACAGTCCCGGGGGGGATCCCATACGAGCAGTACTTC. Protein: CASSTVPGGIPYEQYF.